Listed below are T cell receptor beta chains from one sample, sequenced in a study of blood T cells in healthy people across ages. In TCRdb, the 5' RACE reads were re-called with MiXCR into one record per CDR3 protein. The sample carries some 1.6 million distinct CDR3 sequences, approximately 32% recorded once. Sequenced: blood. Every receptor here comes from a woman aged 30 to 39 in good health. The CDR3 runs from the conserved cysteine through the conserved F or W. A D gene is named only where the DNA matches it firmly. Clone size is not always given. Where it is, it says once, few, many or a class for expanded clones.

>TRBV5-1|NA|TRBJ2-7|NA
TGCGCCAGCAGCTTAGACGGGAGAGAATCCTACGAGCAGTACTTC
CASSLDGRESYEQYF
>TRBV2|NA|TRBJ1-2|NA
TGTGCCAGCAGTGATTACCGACAGACCCACTATGGCTACACCTTC
CASSDYRQTHYGYTF
>TRBV4-1|NA|TRBJ2-7|NA
TGCGCCAGCGGCCAAGAACCAGCTCCGAGCTCCTACAATGAGCAGTACTTC
CASGQEPAPSSYNEQYF
>TRBV12-3/TRBV12-4|NA|TRBJ1-2|NA
TGTGCCAGCAGCCCGGACGCACGGGGGTATGGCTACACCTTC
CASSPDARGYGYTF
>TRBV2|NA|TRBJ2-3|few
TGTGCCAGCAGTGAGGGCAGTATACCTGTCGGAGATACGCAGTATTTT
CASSEGSIPVGDTQYF
>TRBV4-1|TRBD1|TRBJ1-5|medium-sized
TGCGCCAGCAGCACGGGACAGGACAATCAGCCCCAGCATTTT
CASSTGQDNQPQHF
>TRBV7-3|TRBD1|TRBJ1-2|few
TGTGCCAGCAGCTCATCTACGGACAGGGCCGGCTACACCTTC
CASSSSTDRAGYTF
>TRBV5-1|TRBD2|TRBJ2-5|NA
TGCGCCAGCGCCCACCAAGGGGAGGGAGAGACCCAGTACTTC
CASAHQGEGETQYF
>TRBV20-1|TRBD2|TRBJ2-7|NA
TGCAGTGCTACCCAGGGGACTAGCGGGAGAGGGTCCTACGAGCAGTACTTC
CSATQGTSGRGSYEQYF
>TRBV9|NA|TRBJ2-7|once
TGTGCCAGCAGCCCCACGGCAGGGAGAGACTACGAGCAGTACTTC
CASSPTAGRDYEQYF
>TRBV9|NA|TRBJ1-1|once
TGTGCCAGCAGCGTAGGGTCGGGAAACACTGAAGCTTTCTTT
CASSVGSGNTEAFF
>TRBV9|NA|TRBJ1-1|few
TGTGCCAGCAGCGTAAAGGACAGGAACACTGAAGCTTTCTTT
CASSVKDRNTEAFF
>TRBV20-1|NA|TRBJ2-5|few
TGCAGTGCCTCGGGACCTCTGGGAGAGACCCAGTACTTC
CSASGPLGETQYF
>TRBV13|TRBD2|TRBJ2-5|few
TGTGCCAACAGCCTGGGAGGGCTCGAGACCCAGTACTTC
CANSLGGLETQYF
>TRBV6-2/TRBV6-3|NA|TRBJ1-5|NA
TGTGCCAGCAGTTACTCGGCGGAACAGCCCCAGCATTTT
CASSYSAEQPQHF
>TRBV20-1|NA|TRBJ2-3|few
TGCAGTGCTCGACTTGTGATCACAGATACGCAGTATTTT
CSARLVITDTQYF
>TRBV6-5|NA|TRBJ1-2|few
TGTGCCAGCAGTTACGACCATCGGGACGTTACGCTTTATAACTATGGCTACACCTTC
CASSYDHRDVTLYNYGYTF
>TRBV28|TRBD1|TRBJ1-5|few
TGTGCCAGCAGTTTTTCTGGACAGGAAAATCAGCCCCAGCATTTT
CASSFSGQENQPQHF
>TRBV5-1|TRBD1|TRBJ1-2|NA
TGCGCCAGCAGCTTCATAGTCGGGACAGGGGAAAACTATGGCTACACCTTC
CASSFIVGTGENYGYTF
>TRBV28|NA|TRBJ2-1|few
TGTGCCAGCAGTTTATTCGGGCTGGTAAATGAGCAGTTCTTC
CASSLFGLVNEQFF
>TRBV2|TRBD2|TRBJ2-5|many
TGTGCCAGCAGTTACGGGGGAGGGCCATCAGAGACCCAGTACTTC
CASSYGGGPSETQYF
>TRBV12-3/TRBV12-4|TRBD2|TRBJ2-3|NA
TGTGCCAGCATCTTGACTAGCGTGAACACAGATGCGCAGTATTTT
CASILTSVNTDAQYF
>TRBV12-3/TRBV12-4|NA|TRBJ1-1|few
TGTGCCAGCAGTTTCCGGACAGTACCTTTGAACACTGAAGCTTTCTTT
CASSFRTVPLNTEAFF
>TRBV7-2|NA|TRBJ1-2|once
TGTGCCAGCAGCTTAGGTTTCGGAGGGGATTATGGCTACACCTTC
CASSLGFGGDYGYTF
>TRBV2|TRBD1|TRBJ2-3|NA
TGTGCCAGCAGGGGTGACAGGGGTCCAGATACGCAGTATTTT
CASRGDRGPDTQYF
>TRBV10-2|NA|TRBJ2-7|few
TGCGCCAGCACCGAACTAGGAGCTGCCTACGAGCAGTACTTC
CASTELGAAYEQYF
>TRBV7-3|NA|TRBJ2-1|NA
TGTGCCAGCAGCCCCCATGGGGCGAATAACTACAATGAGCAGTTCTTC
CASSPHGANNYNEQFF
>TRBV6-1|NA|TRBJ2-1|NA
TGTGCCGGCAGTACGGGCCAAGGGGCGCAGATCTATGAGCAGTTCTTC
CAGSTGQGAQIYEQFF
>TRBV6-1|NA|TRBJ1-6|few
TGTGCCAGCAAGGGGCAGGGATTATCACCCCTCCACTTT
CASKGQGLSPLHF
>TRBV6-5|TRBD2|TRBJ2-1|NA
TGTGCCAGCAGTTACCGTGCTAGCGGGGGGAGGAACAATGAGCAGTTCTTC
CASSYRASGGRNNEQFF
>TRBV11-1|NA|TRBJ2-1|NA
TGTGCCAGCAGCTTAGGGACTACGAATGAGCGGTTCTTC
CASSLGTTNERFF
>TRBV20-1|NA|TRBJ2-5|NA
TGCAGTGATGCCCCGGGTAGAGGAGAGACCCAGTACTTC
CSDAPGRGETQYF
>TRBV29-1|NA|TRBJ2-7|few
TGCAGCGCCGAGGGGCAGGTGCCCTACGAGCAGTACTTC
CSAEGQVPYEQYF
>TRBV6-5|TRBD2|TRBJ2-3|many
TGTGCCAGCAGTTACTTGGGGGCGGGAGGTCCAGATACGCAGTATTTT
CASSYLGAGGPDTQYF
>TRBV7-8|NA|TRBJ2-7|many
TGTGCCAGCAGCTACTCCTCCCTCGATTTGAGCGGCTCCTACGAGCAGTACTTC
CASSYSSLDLSGSYEQYF
>TRBV7-9|NA|TRBJ1-6|NA
TGTGCCAGCAGCTTAGAGCAGGGGTATAATTCACCCCTCCACTTT
CASSLEQGYNSPLHF
>TRBV4-1|TRBD2|TRBJ2-7|once
TGCGCCAGCAGCTCAAGGCCGGGACTAGCGGGAGCCGAGCAGTACTTC
CASSSRPGLAGAEQYF
>TRBV5-1|TRBD1|TRBJ1-2|NA
TGCGCCAGCAGCTTGCCCCCGGGGACAGTCTACAACTATGGCTACACCTTC
CASSLPPGTVYNYGYTF
>TRBV28|NA|TRBJ2-7|NA
TGTGCCAGCAGCCAGGGGGGGCGCTTAGACGAGCAGTACTTC
CASSQGGRLDEQYF
>TRBV7-2|NA|TRBJ2-5|NA
TGTGCCAGCAGCGTCAGCAGGGATCTGGCGGAGACCCAGTACTTC
CASSVSRDLAETQYF
>TRBV7-9|NA|TRBJ2-3|NA
TGTGCCAGCAGCTTAGCGTCCCCCCGCGAAACAGATACGCAGTATTTT
CASSLASPRETDTQYF
>TRBV20-1|NA|TRBJ2-7|many
TGCAGTGCTAGAGATGTAGGTAGCTACGAGCAGTACTTC
CSARDVGSYEQYF
>TRBV19|NA|TRBJ2-1|NA
TGTGCCAGTAGTATAGCCCGCGTAGCGTATTACGAGCAGTTCTTC
CASSIARVAYYEQFF
>TRBV10-3|TRBD1|TRBJ1-2|few
TGTGCCATCAGCTGGACAGGGGAAGACTATGGCTACACCTTC
CAISWTGEDYGYTF
>TRBV27|NA|TRBJ1-4|many
TGTGCCAGCAGTAGGGCAACTAATGAAAAACTGTTTTTT
CASSRATNEKLFF
>TRBV6-5|NA|TRBJ2-2|NA
TGTGCCAGCAGTGGCAGGGTAACGAACACCGGGGAGCTGTTTTTT
CASSGRVTNTGELFF
>TRBV15|TRBD1|TRBJ1-2|NA
TGTGCCACCAGCCCCGACAGGGAGGGACACACCTTC
CATSPDREGHTF
>TRBV9|TRBD1|TRBJ2-7|NA
TGTGCCAGCAGCTCCGACAGGGGATTGGGGTCCTACGAGCAGTACTTC
CASSSDRGLGSYEQYF
>TRBV4-1|NA|TRBJ1-3|NA
TGCGCCAGCAGCCAAGATTTACCAAACGGCAGCTCTGGAAACACCATATATTTT
CASSQDLPNGSSGNTIYF
>TRBV9|TRBD2|TRBJ2-5|few
TGTGCCAGCAGCGGGCCGACTAGCGGGATTCAAGAGACCCAGTACTTC
CASSGPTSGIQETQYF
>TRBV12-3/TRBV12-4|NA|TRBJ1-1|many
TGTGCCAGCAGCTTTGGAGACACTGAAGCTTTCTTT
CASSFGDTEAFF
>TRBV6-5|TRBD2|TRBJ2-1|NA
TGTGCCAGCAGCGGTCGGGGGGGCGGTGAGCAGTTCTTC
CASSGRGGGEQFF
>TRBV4-1|NA|TRBJ1-1|NA
TGCGCCAGCAGCCAAGAAGGAACAAGGTGGACTGAAGCTTTCTTT
CASSQEGTRWTEAFF
>TRBV12-3/TRBV12-4|NA|TRBJ1-2|many
TGTGCCAGCAGCCCCGGCTATGGCTACACCTTC
CASSPGYGYTF